This passage covers 4 T cell receptor beta chains from one sample sequenced in a study of control samples from healthy donors and cancer patients. The table came from immunoSEQ multiplex PCR; TCRdb's copy has only in-frame clones and leaves some out. The repertoire includes some 120,000 clones, around nine tenths of them detected once, and roughly an eighth sits in the top ten. Sequencing was done on a sample of blood. The source of these receptors is a man aged 30 to 45 in good health.

The chain links TRBV18 to TRBJ1-2; 9 nucleotides align to TRBD1. The germline V gene encodes CDR1 KGHSH and CDR2 LQKENI. With 5 bases clipped from V and 4 bases from J, the junction kept 2 bases outside the gene matches. The CDR3 loop spans 13 amino acids. The CDR3 is CASSGGQGYGYTF. In DNA form, the CDR3 reads TGTGCCAGCTCAGGGGGACAGGGCTATGGCTACACCTTC.

This sequence joins TRBV19 and TRBJ1-5; possible D gene TRBD1, 5 bases. The CDR3 contains 13 residues. The germline V gene has CDR1 LNHDA and CDR2 SQIVND (reference sequence). V was pared by 5 bases and J by 5 bases, with 10 bases between. The CDR3 is CASSPQQDQPQHF. CDR3 nucleotide sequence: TGTGCCAGTAGTCCCCAACAGGATCAGCCCCAGCATTTT.

This chain uses TRBV6-5 with TRBJ1-2; 7 bases map to TRBD1. This CDR3 comprises 12 residues. Germline V gene data show CDR1 as MNHEY and CDR2 as SVGAGI. The V and J ends lost 10 bases and 5 bases, in that order; junction bases with no gene match: 7. The CDR3 region has the DNA TGTGCCATCATGACAGGGTCGTATGGCTACACCTTC. It translates to CAIMTGSYGYTF.

This chain links TRBV7-8 with TRBJ1-3, with D maybe TRBD1 (5 bases). The CDR3 spans 14 residues. Trimming shortened V by 1 base and J by 4 bases, and 8 bases separated the two germline ends. The germline V gene encodes CDR1 SGHVS and CDR2 FQNEAQ. CDR3 region: CASSLGTTGNTIYF. CDR3 in DNA: TGTGCCAGCAGCTTAGGGACAACAGGAAACACCATATATTTT.